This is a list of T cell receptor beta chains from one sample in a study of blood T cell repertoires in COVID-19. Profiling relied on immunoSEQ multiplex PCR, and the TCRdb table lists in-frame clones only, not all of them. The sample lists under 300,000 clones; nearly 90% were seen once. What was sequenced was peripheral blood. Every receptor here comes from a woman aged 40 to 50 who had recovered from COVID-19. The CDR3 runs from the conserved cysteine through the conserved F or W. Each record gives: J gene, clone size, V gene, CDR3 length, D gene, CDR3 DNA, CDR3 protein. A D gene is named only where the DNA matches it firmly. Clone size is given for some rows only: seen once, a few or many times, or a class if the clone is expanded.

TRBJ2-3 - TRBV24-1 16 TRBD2 TGTGCCACCAGTCCAGCGAGCGGGACTAGCACAGATACGCAGTATTTT CATSPASGTSTDTQYF
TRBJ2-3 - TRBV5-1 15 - TGCGCCAGTTCCTCGTCCGGGACACAGATAGATACGCAGTATTTT CASSSSGTQIDTQYF
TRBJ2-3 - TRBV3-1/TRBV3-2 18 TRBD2 TGTGCCAGCAGCCCCGGGACTAGCGGGGGGGCCGGGACAGATACGCAGTATTTT CASSPGTSGGAGTDTQYF
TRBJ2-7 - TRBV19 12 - TGTGCCAGTAGTCAGGGGACCTACGAGCAGTACTTC CASSQGTYEQYF
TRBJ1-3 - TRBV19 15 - TGTGCCAGTAGCCCACTCGGGTCCTCTGGAAACACCATATATTTT CASSPLGSSGNTIYF
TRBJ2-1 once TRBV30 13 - TGTGCCTGGAGTGTTTACGGTCGGAATGAGCAGTTCTTC CAWSVYGRNEQFF
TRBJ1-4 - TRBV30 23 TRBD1 TGTGCCTGGAGTGGACAGGGGGCGTTTTCCCCCCATGCAAAAACTGCAACTAATGAAAAACTGTTTTTT CAWSGQGAFSPHAKTATNEKLFF
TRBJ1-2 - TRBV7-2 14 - TGTGCCAGCAGCTTAGCCGGGGAGGCCTATGGCTACACCTTC CASSLAGEAYGYTF
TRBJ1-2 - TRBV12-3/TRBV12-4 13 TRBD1 TGTGCCAGCAGTTTTTCTCGACAGGGGACTGGAACCTTC CASSFSRQGTGTF
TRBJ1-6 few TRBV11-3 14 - TGTGCCAGCAGCTCAGGACTACTCGGTTCACCCCTCCACTTT CASSSGLLGSPLHF
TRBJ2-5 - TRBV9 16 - TGTGCCAGCAGCGGGACAGTCCAACTCTACCAAGAGACCCAGTACTTC CASSGTVQLYQETQYF
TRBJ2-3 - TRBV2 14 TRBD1 TGTGCCAGCAGTCTACAGGGGATGGGAGATACGCAGTATTTT CASSLQGMGDTQYF
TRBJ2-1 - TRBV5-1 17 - TGCGCCAGCAGCTTGGGTTTGCGTCCTGAGCCTTACAATGAGCAGTTCTTC CASSLGLRPEPYNEQFF
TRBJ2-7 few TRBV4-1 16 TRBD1 TGCGCCAGCAGCCCCGGAAACCGGGACAGGGGGTACGAGCAGTACTTC CASSPGNRDRGYEQYF
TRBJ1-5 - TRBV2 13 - TGTGCCACCGGACGGGGAGGGGAGAGGCCCCAGCATTTT CATGRGGERPQHF
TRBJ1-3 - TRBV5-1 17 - TGCGCCAGCAGCTTGCGGGGACCGAGACAGGATGGGGGCACCATATATTTT CASSLRGPRQDGGTIYF
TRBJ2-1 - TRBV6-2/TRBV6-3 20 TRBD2 TGTGCCAGCAGTTACTCGATTCTTAGCGGGGGGCGGCCTTTCTACAATGAGCAGTTCTTC CASSYSILSGGRPFYNEQFF
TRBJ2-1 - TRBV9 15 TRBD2 TGTGCCAGCAGCGTAGAACTAGCGGAGCACAATGAGCAGTTCTTC CASSVELAEHNEQFF
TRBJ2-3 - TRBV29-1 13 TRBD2 TGCAGCGTTGGACTCGGGGGGACAGATACGCAGTATTTT CSVGLGGTDTQYF
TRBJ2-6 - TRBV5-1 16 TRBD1 TGCGCCAGCAGCCTGGGACAGACCTCTGGGGCCAACGTCCTGACTTTC CASSLGQTSGANVLTF
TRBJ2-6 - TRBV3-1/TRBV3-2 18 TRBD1 TGTGCCAGCAGCCCCTGGGACAGGGGTCTCTCTGGGGCCAACGTCCTGACTTTC CASSPWDRGLSGANVLTF
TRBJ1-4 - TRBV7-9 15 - TGTGCCAGCAGCTACCCGACAGCAACTAATGAAAAACTGTTTTTT CASSYPTATNEKLFF
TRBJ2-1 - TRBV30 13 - TGTGCCTGGAGTCCCCAGTCCTACAATGAGCAGTTCTTC CAWSPQSYNEQFF
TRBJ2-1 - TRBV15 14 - TGTGCCACCAGCGGGACTGGAAGATACAATGAGCAGTTCTTC CATSGTGRYNEQFF
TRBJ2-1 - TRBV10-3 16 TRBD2 TGTGCCATCACCCCAGGACTAGCGGGGACATACAATGAGCAGTTCTTC CAITPGLAGTYNEQFF
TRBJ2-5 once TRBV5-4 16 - TGTGCCAGCAGCCCCCGCTTGGGGGCGGAGGAAGAGACCCAGTACTTC CASSPRLGAEEETQYF
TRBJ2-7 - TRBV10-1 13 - - CASSSSDRYEQYF
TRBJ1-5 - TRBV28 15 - TGTGCCAGCAGTTCCCTCGAGGGGGGGGACCAGCCCCAGCATTTT CASSSLEGGDQPQHF
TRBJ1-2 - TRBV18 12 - TGTGCCAGCTCTCCTAGGGGCGGTGGCTACACCTTC CASSPRGGGYTF
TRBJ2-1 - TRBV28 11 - TGTGCCAGCACCCTAGGTTTGGAGCAGTTCTTC CASTLGLEQFF
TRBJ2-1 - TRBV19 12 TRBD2 TGTGCCAGTGGAGCGGGAGACCTTGAGCAGTTCTTC CASGAGDLEQFF
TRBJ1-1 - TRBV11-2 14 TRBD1 TGTGCCAGCAGCTCTCCAAGGACAGGCACTGAAGCTTTCTTT CASSSPRTGTEAFF
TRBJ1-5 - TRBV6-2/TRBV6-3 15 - TGTGCCAGCAGTTACTCGCGAGGAGGCAATCAGCCCCAGCATTTT CASSYSRGGNQPQHF
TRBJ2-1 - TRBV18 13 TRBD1 TGTGCCAGCTCCGGGACAGGAATCAATGAGCAGTTCTTC CASSGTGINEQFF
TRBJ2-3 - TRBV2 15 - TGTGCCAGCAGTGATAACTACGGTTATTTGGATACGCAGTATTTT CASSDNYGYLDTQYF
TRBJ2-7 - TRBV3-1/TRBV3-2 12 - TGTGCCAGCAGCCAAAACTACAGGGGACTGTACTTC CASSQNYRGLYF
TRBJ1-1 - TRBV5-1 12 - TGCGCCAGCAGCTTAGGAGACACTGAAGCTTTCTTT CASSLGDTEAFF
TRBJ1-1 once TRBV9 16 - TGTGCCAGCAGCGTAGTAGGGCCAGGGTTGGTCCCTGAAGCTTTCTTT CASSVVGPGLVPEAFF
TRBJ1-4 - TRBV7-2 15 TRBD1 TGTGCCAGCAGCCCACAGGGGTGGGGCCCAAGGATACTGTTTTTT CASSPQGWGPRILFF
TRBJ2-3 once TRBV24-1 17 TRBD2 TGTGCCACCAGTGACCGAGGACTAGCGGGAGTCTCAGATACGCAGTATTTT CATSDRGLAGVSDTQYF
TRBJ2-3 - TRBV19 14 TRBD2 TGTGCCAGTAAGTCCAGCGGGGCCTCCGATACGCAGTATTTT CASKSSGASDTQYF
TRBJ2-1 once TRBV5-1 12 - TGCGCCAGCAGCCTAAGCTGGAGTGAGCAGTTCTTC CASSLSWSEQFF
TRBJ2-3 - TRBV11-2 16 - TGTGCCAGCAGCTTAGTTTTGGGGGCGTCCACAGATACGCAGTATTTT CASSLVLGASTDTQYF
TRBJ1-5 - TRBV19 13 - TGTGCCACCCGCGACGGGAGCAATCAGCCCCAGCATTTT CATRDGSNQPQHF
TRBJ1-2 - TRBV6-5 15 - TGTGCCAGCAGTACCGTCCAGGGAGGGGCGCATGGCTACACCTTC CASSTVQGGAHGYTF
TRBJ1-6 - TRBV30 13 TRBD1 TGTGCCTACAGGGGATCCTATAATTCACCCCTCCACTTT CAYRGSYNSPLHF
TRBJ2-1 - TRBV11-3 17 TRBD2 TGTGCCAGCAGCCCCACCTGGACTAGCGGCGATTTTAGTGAGCAGTTCTTC CASSPTWTSGDFSEQFF